This T cell receptor (beta chain) was sequenced for a study of blood T cell repertoires in COVID-19. The wider study: Samples of COVID-19 (acute and convalescent) were obtained from the United States, Italy and Spain. In each case, the material was cDNA or gDNA derived from T cells, B-cell-depleted T cells, or PBMCs.

Authors' analysis steps: The assay estimated nucleated cells by amplifying reference gene primers. The method was immunoSEQ multiplex PCR; TCRdb's version includes in-frame clones alone and lacks a portion of them. The V and J calls and clone size were taken over from that table, and D and trimming were inferred from the DNA. The profile shows some 120,000 clones, 86% of them singletons. CDR1 and CDR2 (germline): SGHRS, YFSETQ. There are 15 residues in the CDR3. The ends were cut back, 0 bases at V and 6 bases at J, with 12 bases in the middle. The sample taken for sequencing was peripheral blood. This clonotype was sampled from a human donor in a cohort sampled during active COVID-19. The chain has TRBV5-1 and TRBJ2-2, with D tentatively TRBD2 (5 bases). CDR3 sequence (DNA): TGCGCCAGCAGCTTGGTTCGGGAAGCGGCCGGGGAGCTGTTTTTT. Residues: CASSLVREAAGELFF.